This entry lists 28 T cell receptor beta chains sequenced from one sample in a study of T cell responses to AZD1222 COVID-19 vaccine. Clones were sequenced by immunoSEQ multiplex PCR, and TCRdb holds only the in-frame ones, with some missing. Of 120,000 to 150,000 clones in the sample, roughly 89% were seen once. The starting material was peripheral blood, obtained on day 0 of AZD1222 vaccination. Receptors originate from an adult in good health.

The chain recombines TRBV7-3 with TRBJ1-1; D is undetermined. In germline, CDR1 is SGHTA, CDR2 FQGTGA. The V end was cut by 2 bases, the J end by 8 bases, with 12 bases between. The CDR3 sequence is 13 residues long. CDR3 DNA sequence: TGTGCCAGCAGCTTATACCCGAGCGGAGAAGCTTTCTTT. Encoded protein: CASSLYPSGEAFF.

This chain links TRBV28 with TRBJ2-7; 12 bases map to TRBD1. The CDR3 runs to 12 residues. Germline lookup yields CDR1 MDHEN and CDR2 SYDVKM. CDR3 coding DNA: TGTGCTTCGGGACAGGGGGCGGTCGAGCAGTACTTC. Its translation: CASGQGAVEQYF.

The chain carries TRBV10-3 and TRBJ2-5, with 9 bases that match TRBD1. The germline CDR1 and CDR2 sequences are ENHRY and SYGVKD. Unmatched junction bases numbered 10, after V lost 10 bases and J lost 4 bases. The CDR3 length is 14 residues. For the CDR3, the DNA is TGTGCCACCTTACCGGGACAGGGAATAGAGACCCAGTACTTC. This encodes CATLPGQGIETQYF.

The V and J genes are TRBV4-3 and TRBJ2-7; D is perhaps TRBD2 (5 bases). Germline V lookup: CDR1 LGHNA, CDR2 YSLEER. The V end lost 0 bases, the J end lost 0 bases, and 12 bases lay between the germline ends. The CDR3 extends over 16 amino acids. CDR3 DNA sequence: TGCGCCAGCAGCCAAGACAGCGGTGTCAGCTCCTACGAGCAGTACTTC. This sequence encodes CASSQDSGVSSYEQYF.

The chain is built from TRBV2 and TRBJ1-3, with D possibly TRBD1 on 5 matching bases. With 6 bases removed from V and 0 bases from J, the gap between germline ends came to 15 bases. The CDR3 covers 16 residues. Germline CDR1 is SNHLY and CDR2 is FYNNEI. The CDR3 bases are TGTGCCAGCAGGGGGACGGCTAGTGACTCTGGAAACACCATATATTTT. This translates into CASRGTASDSGNTIYF.

V gene TRBV5-6 combines with J gene TRBJ2-7, with 9 bases matching TRBD2. V shed 0 bases, J shed 2 bases, and the junction held 0 bases outside the gene matches. In germline, CDR1 is SGHDT, CDR2 YYEEEE. This CDR3 is built from 14 residues. The CDR3 DNA follows: TGTGCCAGCAGCTTGGCTAGCGGGGCCTACGAGCAGTACTTC. Translated: CASSLASGAYEQYF.

This clone was picked up one time. The chain recombines TRBV19 with TRBJ2-6, with D unresolved. Deletions cut 3 bases from V and 0 bases from J, with 3 bases between. The V gene's germline CDR1 is LNHDA and CDR2 SQIVND (reference sequence). CDR3 length: 14 residues. CDR3: CASSMGSGANVLTF. CDR3 sequence (DNA): TGTGCCAGTAGTATGGGCTCTGGGGCCAACGTCCTGACTTTC.

V usage is TRBV29-1 and J usage is TRBJ1-2; D unresolved. Germline V gene lookup returns CDR1 SQVTM and CDR2 ANQGSEA. V gave up 0 bases and J gave up 6 bases, with 2 bases separating them. CDR3 size: 10 residues. The CDR3 region has the DNA TGCAGCGTTGAAGAGGATGGCTACACCTTC. It encodes CSVEEDGYTF.

CDR3 sequence reads: CASSSLSPISYNEQFF. CDR3 bases: TGTGCCAGCAGCTCACTGAGTCCCATCTCCTACAATGAGCAGTTCTTC. V gene TRBV7-6 combines with J gene TRBJ2-1, with no clear D. Trimming pared 4 bases from V and 0 bases from J, leaving 13 bases between. Germline V gene lookup returns CDR1 SGHVS and CDR2 FNYEAQ. The CDR3 loop spans 16 amino acids.

CDR3 in DNA: TGCGCCAGCAGTCAATCCCCAAACAGAGAACGACAGTCCAAGAGCGTCCAGTACTTC. It codes for CASSQSPNRERQSKSVQYF. The chain has TRBV23-1 and TRBJ2-5, with TRBD1 as a possible D gene (5 bases). TRBV23-1 is designated an ORF whose function remains uncertain. Trimming took off 0 bases at V and 10 bases at J, with 30 bases between the two ends. The CDR3 is made up of 19 amino acids.

This chain joins TRBV19 and TRBJ1-5; D remains ambiguous. The V gene lost 8 bases and the J gene lost 2 bases, with 10 bases spanning the gap. Germline CDR1 is LNHDA and CDR2 is SQIVND (reference sequence). The CDR3 loop spans 13 amino acids. The CDR3, as DNA: TGTGCCAGTTCACAGACCGGCAATCAGCCCCAGCATTTT. Translated: CASSQTGNQPQHF.

This sequence joins TRBV6-4 and TRBJ2-2; TRBD1 matches 10 bases. The germline V gene has CDR1 MRHNA and CDR2 SNTAGT. With V trimmed by 5 bases and J by 4 bases, 4 bases remained unmatched. This CDR3 is 15 amino acids long. The CDR3 DNA is TGTGCCAGCAGTACGGACAGGGGGGGCACCGGGGAGCTGTTTTTT. Translation gives CASSTDRGGTGELFF.

The chain has TRBV6-6 and TRBJ2-3; 14 bases fit TRBD2. Germline values: CDR1 MNHNY, CDR2 SVGAGI (reference sequence). The trim removed 0 bases at V and 4 bases at J, leaving 0 bases unmatched. This CDR3 is built from 16 residues. CDR3 protein: CASSYSTSGGADTQYF. CDR3 DNA sequence: TGTGCCAGCAGTTACTCGACTAGCGGGGGGGCAGATACGCAGTATTTT.

The chain employs TRBV14 and TRBJ2-5, with D possibly called TRBD1 or TRBD2 (5 bases each). The CDR3 spans 12 residues. Germline V gene sequence: CDR1 SGHDN, CDR2 FVKESK. V lost 4 bases to trimming and J lost 9 bases, with 12 bases between them. As DNA, the CDR3 is TGTGCCAGCAGCCCCCTCCAGGGAGCCCAGTACTTC. Protein: CASSPLQGAQYF.

This clone was observed a few times. V usage is TRBV29-1 and J usage is TRBJ1-2; D is ambiguous. Trimming stripped 4 bases from V and 6 bases from J, with 12 bases between. This CDR3 region has 12 residues. The germline V gene has CDR1 SQVTM and CDR2 ANQGSEA. Written as DNA, the CDR3 is TGCAGCGTTGGATCAGCAGGACATGGCTACACCTTC. Protein: CSVGSAGHGYTF. The full variable domain, rest sourced from reference TRBV29-1 and TRBJ1-2, is SAVISQKPSRDICQRGTSLTIQCQVDSQVTMMFWYRQQPGQSLTLIATANQGSEATYESGFVIDKFPISRPNLTFSTLTVSNMSPEDSSIYLCSVGSAGHGYTFGSGTRLTVV.

CDR3 amino acids: CASSHSPARQGNDEQYF. The CDR3 DNA is TGCGCCAGCAGCCACTCACCGGCGAGGCAGGGGAACGACGAGCAGTACTTC. The rearrangement uses TRBV4-1 and TRBJ2-7; D may be TRBD1 (6 bases). V was trimmed by 3 bases and J by 5 bases, leaving 23 bases between them. Germline V gives CDR1 MGHRA, CDR2 YSYEKL. This CDR3 has 17 amino acids.

The chain employs TRBV6-5 and TRBJ2-7; unclear D gene. Germline lookup yields CDR1 MNHEY and CDR2 SVGAGI. V shed 0 bases and J shed 4 bases, with 10 bases lying between them. The CDR3 sequence is 14 residues long. The CDR3 DNA reads TGTGCCAGCAGTTACTCGGTAGCTCTTTACGAGCAGTACTTC. As protein: CASSYSVALYEQYF.

V and J are TRBV7-9 and TRBJ2-5; no reliable D call. V gave up 5 bases and J gave up 5 bases, with 9 bases separating them. The CDR3 has 12 amino acids. Germline CDR1 reads SEHNR; CDR2 reads FQNEAQ (reference sequence). The CDR3 coding sequence is TGTGCCAGCAGCCCCCCATTGGAGACCCAGTACTTC. Protein: CASSPPLETQYF. Full variable domain (remainder filled in from reference TRBV7-9 and TRBJ2-5): DTGVSQNPRHKITKRGQNVTFRCDPISEHNRLYWYRQTLGQGPEFLTYFQNEAQLEKSRLLSDRFSAERPKGSFSTLEIQRTEQGDSAMYLCASSPPLETQYFGPGTRLLVL.

The V gene is TRBV5-1, the J gene TRBJ1-1; 7 bases align to TRBD1. CDR3 length: 15 residues. Per the germline V gene, CDR1 is SGHRS and CDR2 is YFSETQ. With V trimmed by 0 bases and J by 1 base, 3 bases remained unmatched. The DNA for the CDR3 is TGCGCCAGCAGCTTGGTGGGGACAGCGAACACTGAAGCTTTCTTT. Residues: CASSLVGTANTEAFF.

This clone has more than one count but fewer than ten. J is TRBJ2-7 and V is TRBV18, with TRBD2 matching over 7 bases. The V gene end was trimmed by 1 base and the J gene end by 4 bases; junction bases not matched to a gene: 7. This CDR3 has 15 amino acids. Germline assignment: CDR1 KGHSH and CDR2 LQKENI. The DNA of the CDR3 is TGTGCCAGCTCACCACTCGGACTAGGGGCTTACGAGCAGTACTTC. Its protein is CASSPLGLGAYEQYF.

The V gene is TRBV15, the J gene TRBJ1-2; perhaps TRBD1 as D (5 bases). CDR3 size: 14 residues. The V gene's germline CDR1 is LNHNV and CDR2 YYDKDF (reference sequence). The V end was cut by 1 base, the J end by 5 bases, with 11 bases between. CDR3: CATSRGGDGYGYTF. CDR3 coding DNA: TGTGCCACCAGCAGAGGGGGGGACGGGTATGGCTACACCTTC.

The chain joins TRBV6-2 or TRBV6-3 to TRBJ2-1; D is undetermined. Germline V gene sequence: CDR1 MNHEY, CDR2 SVGEGT. Trimming left V 2 bases short and J 9 bases short, with 8 bases between. The CDR3 is 12 residues long. As DNA, the CDR3 is TGTGCCAGCAGTTACGGTTGGGGTGAGCAGTTCTTC. Translated, it gives CASSYGWGEQFF.

The chain is built from TRBV2 and TRBJ2-7; D not certain. CDR1 and CDR2 (germline): SNHLY, FYNNEI. V was cut by 0 bases and J by 2 bases, with 11 bases left in between. The CDR3 sequence is 15 residues long. CDR3 DNA: TGTGCCAGCAGTGAAGCGCGGCCAACACCCTACGAGCAGTACTTC. This encodes CASSEARPTPYEQYF.

This chain uses TRBV29-1 with TRBJ2-1; TRBD2 agrees at 9 bases. The trim removed 5 bases at V and 10 bases at J, leaving 6 bases unmatched. The CDR3 extends over 12 amino acids. From germline, CDR1 is SQVTM and CDR2 ANQGSEA. This chain's CDR3 is CSVTRGGEEQFF. DNA of the CDR3: TGCAGCGTTACGCGGGGGGGAGAGGAGCAGTTCTTC.

J is TRBJ1-5 and V is TRBV27, with D possibly being TRBD1 (6 bases). Trimming removed 4 bases at V and 1 base at J, with 14 bases between. The CDR3 sequence is 16 residues long. Per the germline V gene, CDR1 is MNHEY and CDR2 is SMNVEV (reference sequence). The CDR3 loop is CASSSTRGPSNQPQHF. For the CDR3, the DNA is TGTGCCAGCAGTTCAACCAGGGGCCCAAGCAATCAGCCCCAGCATTTT.

The chain has TRBV12-3 or TRBV12-4 and TRBJ1-2; D might be TRBD1 (6 bases). This CDR3 has 13 residues. V was pared by 6 bases and J by 3 bases, with 11 bases between. CDR3 in amino acids: CASRPTGYYGYTF. CDR3 in DNA: TGTGCCAGCAGACCTACAGGGTACTATGGCTACACCTTC.

This clone was recorded only once. This chain joins TRBV5-1 and TRBJ1-2; D is unresolved. The CDR3 is 13 amino acids. The germline CDR1 and CDR2 sequences are SGHRS and YFSETQ. V was pared by 0 bases and J by 6 bases, with 9 bases between. Here the CDR3 reads CASSLAGNDGYTF. The CDR3 DNA sequence: TGCGCCAGCAGCTTGGCGGGTAATGATGGCTACACCTTC.

The chain employs TRBV27 and TRBJ1-6; 7 nucleotides agree with TRBD1. V trimming: 8 bases; J trimming: 5 bases; junction bases outside the gene matches: 3. Germline lookup yields CDR1 MNHEY and CDR2 SMNVEV (reference sequence). The CDR3 sequence is 13 residues long. As DNA, the CDR3 is TGTGCCAGCCGGGACAGTAATAATTCACCCCTCCACTTT. As protein: CASRDSNNSPLHF.